This T cell receptor (beta chain) came from a study of blood T cell repertoires in COVID-19. The overall study: Acute and convalescent COVID-19 samples came from the United States, Italy and Spain. The analysed material was cDNA or gDNA that came from T cells, B-cell-depleted T cells, or PBMCs.

Authors' data handling: Amplification from reference gene primers served as the basis for estimated nucleated cell counts. Some clones are missing from TCRdb's copy, which holds only in-frame ones; the method was immunoSEQ multiplex PCR. D and trimming were read from the DNA, whereas the V and J calls and clone size are those reported in that table. The sample holds 260,000 or so clones, approximately 84% seen once. Germline CDR1 LNHDA, CDR2 SQIVND (reference sequence). V was trimmed by 9 bases and J by 2 bases, leaving 5 bases between them. The CDR3 is 12 amino acids. The sequencing input was peripheral blood. The chain recombines TRBV19 with TRBJ2-6; unclear D gene. The TCR originated in a human donor in a cohort sampled during active COVID-19. CDR3 bases: TGTGCCAGCCGTACTGGGGCCAACGTCCTGACTTTC. Encoded protein: CASRTGANVLTF.